These T cell receptor beta chains were read from a single sample in a study of PD-L1 blockade in urothelial cancer. Clones were sequenced by immunoSEQ multiplex PCR, and TCRdb holds only the in-frame ones, with some missing. The profile covers around 30,000 clones, with around three quarters appearing a single time and around 3.1% taken by the ten largest. Source: PBMCs, taken around atezolizumab (anti-PD-L1) treatment. The receptors come from a man in his 70s with urothelial cancer. Each CDR3 is given with its conserved first and last residue. The D gene is left open where the match is weak. Expanded clones are given a class, and other clones once, few, many or no size at all.

-,TRBV28,-,16,TRBJ1-3,TGTGCCAGCAGTCCCCCGCAGCGGAGGGCTGGAAACACCATATATTTT,CASSPPQRRAGNTIYF
-,TRBV5-4,TRBD1,18,TRBJ1-2,TGTGCCAGCAGCTTGGGACCGGGACAGGGAAAATCTGACTATGGCTACACCTTC,CASSLGPGQGKSDYGYTF
once,TRBV5-1,-,15,TRBJ2-2,TGCGCCAGCAGCTTTGGAGGGCTCCTGGGGGGGGAGCTGTTTTTT,CASSFGGLLGGELFF
-,TRBV5-1,-,14,TRBJ2-2,TGCGCCAGCGAACAGGGAAGTAACACCGGGGAGCTGTTTTTT,CASEQGSNTGELFF
-,TRBV16,TRBD2,15,TRBJ2-7,TGTGCCAGCAGCCAAAGGGCTAGCGGTTCCTACGAGCAGTACTTC,CASSQRASGSYEQYF
-,TRBV28,-,14,TRBJ1-2,TGTGCCAGCAGCATCAGGACACGATCTTATGGCTACACCTTC,CASSIRTRSYGYTF
-,TRBV6-5,-,16,TRBJ2-7,TGTGCCAGCAGTTACCCCCTAGGGGGGGCGTCCTACGAGCAGTACTTC,CASSYPLGGASYEQYF
-,TRBV19,-,15,TRBJ2-5,TGTGCCAGTAGTATAGATCGAGGGTATGGGGAGACCCAGTACTTC,CASSIDRGYGETQYF
-,TRBV7-9,TRBD2,14,TRBJ2-7,TGTGCCAGCAGCTTCGGGGGGGATAGCTACGAGCAGTACTTC,CASSFGGDSYEQYF
-,TRBV20-1,TRBD1,11,TRBJ1-2,TGCAGTGCTCGGGACAGCTATGGCTACACCTTC,CSARDSYGYTF
-,TRBV19,TRBD1,15,TRBJ2-2,TGTGCCAGTAGAACGACAGGGGCGAACACCGGGGAGCTGTTTTTT,CASRTTGANTGELFF
-,TRBV11-1,TRBD1,15,TRBJ1-2,TGTGCCAGCAGCATTGATTTCCGGGACAGCTATGGCTACACCTTC,CASSIDFRDSYGYTF
-,TRBV10-3,TRBD2,17,TRBJ2-2,TGTGCCATCAGGATACCGGGGCAGCGGGGTAATACCGGGGAGCTGTTTTTT,CAIRIPGQRGNTGELFF
-,TRBV19,TRBD2,19,TRBJ2-2,TGTGCCAGTAGTAGGACAGGGCACCTAGCGGGAGCGGGCACCGGGGAGCTGTTTTTT,CASSRTGHLAGAGTGELFF
few,TRBV2,-,14,TRBJ1-3,TGTGCCAGCAGCGCTGGGACTACTGGAAACACCATATATTTT,CASSAGTTGNTIYF
-,TRBV19,TRBD2,16,TRBJ2-2,TGTGCCAGTAGTACCCCGGGCAGCGGGGGGGCCGGGGAGCTGTTTTTT,CASSTPGSGGAGELFF
-,TRBV5-6,-,13,TRBJ1-4,TGTGCCAGCAGCCGCGGCGTTAATGAAAAACTGTTTTTT,CASSRGVNEKLFF
-,TRBV29-1,-,13,TRBJ1-1,TGCAGCGCCGCGGGGGGGCGGAACACTGAAGCTTTCTTT,CSAAGGRNTEAFF
few,TRBV19,TRBD1,14,TRBJ1-1,TGTGCCAGTAGACGGACAGGGACGGACACTGAAGCTTTCTTT,CASRRTGTDTEAFF
few,TRBV6-1,TRBD1,13,TRBJ1-5,TGTGCCAGCGGCGGGACAGGCAATCAGCCCCAGCATTTT,CASGGTGNQPQHF
-,TRBV10-3,TRBD2,14,TRBJ2-4,TGTGCCATCAGTGAGTCGGGGGGGACCGACATTCAGTACTTC,CAISESGGTDIQYF
-,TRBV5-5,-,15,TRBJ1-3,TGCGCCAGCAGCCAAGCCACAGGGTGGGGAAACACCATATATTTT,CASSQATGWGNTIYF
-,TRBV11-3,TRBD1,13,TRBJ1-2,TGTGCCAGCAGCGATCGGACAGGTTCTGGCTACACCTTC,CASSDRTGSGYTF
-,TRBV5-1,TRBD1,19,TRBJ2-2,TGCGCCAGCAGCTTGGCCTTAATGAGGACAGGGAGAAATGCCGGGGAGCTGTTTTTT,CASSLALMRTGRNAGELFF
once,TRBV28,-,15,TRBJ2-6,TGTGCCAGCAGTTTAGCTAAAACCATGGCCAACGTCCTGACTTTC,CASSLAKTMANVLTF
-,TRBV2,TRBD2,14,TRBJ2-1,TGTGCCAGCAGTCGGACTAGCGGGAGGAGTGAGCAGTTCTTC,CASSRTSGRSEQFF
-,TRBV11-2,TRBD2,18,TRBJ2-1,TGTGCCAGCAGTAACCTCGGAGTAGCGGGACTCACCTACAATGAGCAGTTCTTC,CASSNLGVAGLTYNEQFF
once,TRBV11-1,-,15,TRBJ2-3,TGTGCCAGCAGCGGCCTGGGGCAGGCCACAGATACGCAGTATTTT,CASSGLGQATDTQYF
-,TRBV6-5,-,13,TRBJ1-2,TGTGCCAGCACCGATAACAGCGGCTATGGCTACACCTTC,CASTDNSGYGYTF
once,TRBV19,TRBD1,15,TRBJ1-2,TGTGCCAGTAGTTTTGGGACAGGGGGCGACTATGGCTACACCTTC,CASSFGTGGDYGYTF
-,TRBV5-1,TRBD1,15,TRBJ2-7,TGCGCCAGCAGGTTAGCCGGGACAGGGGGGTACGAGCAGTACTTC,CASRLAGTGGYEQYF
-,TRBV7-2,-,15,TRBJ2-3,TGTGCCAGCAGCGCTGAGGTGGGGAGAACCAGGACGCAGTATTTT,CASSAEVGRTRTQYF
-,TRBV4-3,TRBD1,16,TRBJ2-7,TGCGCCAGCAGCCAAGGGGAGCAACAGGGGGCACGCGAGCAGTACTTC,CASSQGEQQGAREQYF
-,TRBV7-2,-,21,TRBJ2-1,TGTGCCAGCAGCTTAGCTATTTTGGGGTCGTGGTTAGGGGGGGGGAAGAATGAGCAGTTCTTC,CASSLAILGSWLGGGKNEQFF
-,TRBV28,TRBD2,15,TRBJ2-4,TGTGCCAGCAGTTTACCGACTAGCGGGAGTTACATTCAGTACTTC,CASSLPTSGSYIQYF
-,TRBV6-5,-,15,TRBJ2-3,TGTGCCAGCAGTTCCCAGGGTAGCCTCACAGATACGCAGTATTTT,CASSSQGSLTDTQYF
-,TRBV11-3,-,13,TRBJ2-5,TGTGCCAGCAGCCTCCTAGTCGCGGAGACCCAGTACTTC,CASSLLVAETQYF
few,TRBV11-1,TRBD1,12,TRBJ2-3,TGTGCCAGCAGCCAGGACAGGCGGTCCGGGGTTTTT,CASSQDRRSGVF
-,TRBV5-1,TRBD1,15,TRBJ2-7,TGCGCCAGCAGCGCAGACAGGGGGGCTACCTACGAGCAGTACTTC,CASSADRGATYEQYF
-,TRBV7-9,-,15,TRBJ2-2,TGTGCCAGCAGCCCGACAATTATTAACACCGGGGAGCTGTTTTTT,CASSPTIINTGELFF
-,TRBV5-7,-,16,TRBJ2-4,TGTGCCAGCAGCTTGGCCTTGACTGTGGCCAAAAACATTCAGTACTTC,CASSLALTVAKNIQYF
-,TRBV7-7,TRBD1,16,TRBJ2-2,TGTGCCAGCAGCTTGGGACAGCCCGCGAACACCGGGGAGCTGTTTTTT,CASSLGQPANTGELFF
-,TRBV7-6,-,15,TRBJ1-4,TGTGCCAGCAGCTTAGCCCCTTTCCGGGGTAAAAAACTGTTTTTT,CASSLAPFRGKKLFF
-,TRBV5-4,TRBD2,17,TRBJ2-5,TGTGCCAGCAGCTCGAGGACTAGCGGGGGGCCAACGGAGACCCAGTACTTC,CASSSRTSGGPTETQYF
-,TRBV7-2,TRBD1,15,TRBJ1-6,TGTGCCAGCAGCTTCAGGACAGGGCCGGGTTCACCCCTCCACTTT,CASSFRTGPGSPLHF
-,TRBV28,TRBD1,16,TRBJ1-3,TGTGCCAGCAGAGACAGGGGGTCCTACTCTGGAAACACCATATATTTT,CASRDRGSYSGNTIYF
-,TRBV19,TRBD2,15,TRBJ2-2,TGTGCCGCCGGGCTCGGGGGACTAGTCACCGGGGAGCTGTTTTTT,CAAGLGGLVTGELFF